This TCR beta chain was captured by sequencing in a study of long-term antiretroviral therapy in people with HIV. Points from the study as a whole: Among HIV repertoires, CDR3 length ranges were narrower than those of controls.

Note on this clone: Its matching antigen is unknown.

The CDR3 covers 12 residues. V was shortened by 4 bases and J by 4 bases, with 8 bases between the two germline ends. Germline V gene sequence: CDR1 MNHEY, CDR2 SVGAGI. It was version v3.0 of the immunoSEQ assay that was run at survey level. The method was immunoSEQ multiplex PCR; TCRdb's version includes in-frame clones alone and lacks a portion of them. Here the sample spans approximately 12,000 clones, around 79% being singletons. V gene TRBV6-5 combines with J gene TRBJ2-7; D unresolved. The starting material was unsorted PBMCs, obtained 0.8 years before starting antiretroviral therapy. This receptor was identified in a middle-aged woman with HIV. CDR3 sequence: CASSSGRYEQYF. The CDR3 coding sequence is TGTGCCAGCAGTTCCGGGCGGTACGAGCAGTACTTC.